This is a list of T cell receptor beta chains from one sample in a study of cytomegalovirus exposure and HLA in healthy donors. The method was immunoSEQ multiplex PCR; TCRdb's version includes in-frame clones alone and lacks a portion of them. The profile shows some 140,000 clones, approximately 62% of them singletons. The sample was PBMCs. These TCRs come from a human donor in good health. Each CDR3 is given with its conserved first and last residue. The D gene is left open where the match is weak. Not all rows give a size; the values are once, few, many and, for expanded clones, a class.

V	D	size	J	DNA	CDR3
TRBV5-4	-	-	TRBJ2-7	TGTGCCAGCAGCTTTTCTGGTATAAGGGGGGAGCAGTACTTC	CASSFSGIRGEQYF
TRBV5-1	-	-	TRBJ2-5	TGCGCCAGCAGCCCGTTAGGGGTACAAGAGGCCCAGTACTTC	CASSPLGVQEAQYF
TRBV5-1	TRBD1	once	TRBJ2-5	TGCGCCAGCAGCCGGACAGGGATGGAGACCCAGTACTTC	CASSRTGMETQYF
TRBV9	-	-	TRBJ1-4	TGTGCCAGCAGCACCCGGGACACGGCTAATGAAAAACTGTTTTTT	CASSTRDTANEKLFF
TRBV2	TRBD1	-	TRBJ1-5	TGTGCCAGCGACCTCCGGGACAGGGACCAGCCCCAGCATTTT	CASDLRDRDQPQHF
TRBV11-2	TRBD2	-	TRBJ2-1	TGTGCCAGCAGCTTAGGGGCGGGAGTCAACAATGAGCAGTTCTTC	CASSLGAGVNNEQFF
TRBV20-1	-	-	TRBJ1-2	TGCAGTGCTAGTAGCCAGGGTGGGCACACCTTC	CSASSQGGHTF
TRBV27	TRBD1	few	TRBJ2-1	TGTGCCAGCAGTCCCACAGGGGGCTCCTACAATGAGCAGTTCTTC	CASSPTGGSYNEQFF
TRBV5-6	TRBD2	-	TRBJ2-5	TGTGCCAGCAGCTTACCTGGTCGGGAGGGAGAGACCCAGTACTTC	CASSLPGREGETQYF
TRBV9	TRBD1	-	TRBJ1-2	TGTGCCAGCAGCCCTACGACAGGGACTAACTATGGCTACACCTTC	CASSPTTGTNYGYTF
TRBV28	-	few	TRBJ1-5	TGTGCCAGTCAGACCCCGCCGGGGGAAGCTCAGCCCCAGCATTTT	CASQTPPGEAQPQHF